This T cell receptor (beta chain) was identified during a study of metastatic and nonmetastatic thyroid tumors. For this clone: A read error is possible here, since a much larger clone lies one base away. The sample has other DNA sequences that encode this CDR3 too.

From the PCR reads, TCRdb re-called clones with MiXCR. This sample has 30,000 to 40,000 clones, with roughly 19% found just once. CDR1 and CDR2 (germline): DFQATT, SNEGSKA (reference sequence). The CDR3 sequence is 12 residues long. J gave up 14 bases and V 5 bases, and 12 bases lay outside the gene matches. No patient received treatment before thyroid surgery. The rearrangement joins TRBV20-1 to TRBJ1-1, with 9 bases lining up with TRBD1. Material for sequencing was blood. The source of this sequence is a female donor with papillary thyroid cancer or a benign thyroid nodule (not recorded which). Some clones in this sample may be carry-over from other donors' samples. The CDR3 DNA follows: TGCAGTGCTCGTGGGACAGGGAACTATGCCTTCTTT. It yields the protein CSARGTGNYAFF.